This note documents a single T cell receptor (beta chain) sequence. Its antigen is currently not known. One base away there is no much larger clone; base qualities are not given. This record comes from a study of blood T cell repertoires in COVID-19 (dated by TCRdb to 2018 to 2020). The study in broad terms: Samples covering the acute and convalescent phases of COVID-19 were provided by collaborators in the United States, Italy and Spain. The material from the prospective study consisted of cDNA or gDNA derived from T cells, B-cell-depleted T cells, or PBMCs. Subjects who had been exposed to COVID-19, were actively infected with it, or had recovered from it provided the deeply sampled blood TCRbeta repertoires that made up the dataset. The repertoires were released in a freely available public database intended as a resource for research on the immune response to SARS-CoV-2. The samples were drawn from two sources: the first 160 participants of the ongoing ImmuneRACE study, and over 950 subjects contributed by 6 global collaborators. Nearly every sample came with metadata listing a de-identified subject ID, COVID-19 status, age in years and sex. Where available, HLA class I and class II types were taken from metadata supplied by the sample provider and were not determined by assay-based typing. Overall study results and their limits: The quantity of clinical and demographic metadata differed by source and by participant and was supplied without curation.

The immunoSEQ Assay, a bias-controlled multiplex PCR, was used to amplify TCRbeta CDR3 regions from genomic DNA. Per the original workflow: The number of nucleated cells in each sample was estimated by amplification of reference gene primers within the assay. To quantify the absolute abundance of each unique TCRbeta CDR3 rearrangement, sequence reads were collapsed and filtered. Productive Simpson clonality was computed per sample as the square root of Simpson's diversity index over productive rearrangements. This immuneACCESS table, as held by TCRdb, lists in-frame sequences with V and J called but not all clones. Of the missing ones, under half trace to an unresolved V gene in checked studies; the others have no known cause. That table gives V, J and clone size, and the DNA gave D and trimming. The sample table contains 160,000 or so clones; only one count was recorded for roughly 86% of them. Of the sample, around 4% falls within the top ten clones.

Trimming removed 5 bases from V and 2 bases from J; the gene matches leave 4 bases unexplained. From its cysteine to its phenylalanine, the CDR3 spans 15 amino acids. Kept here is only the CDR3 DNA, which spans 45 bases and is read in frame from base 1. CDR1 SGHRS and CDR2 YFSETQ were looked up in the germline V gene. Samples from volunteer blood donors who had recovered from COVID-19 were contributed by a second Seattle source. Whole blood was collected in K2EDTA tubes by collaborating institutions according to the institutions' own protocols. Collaborator samples were shipped for TCRbeta analysis as frozen whole blood, isolated PBMCs, or DNA extracted from either sample type.

This clonotype originated in a woman between 55 and 75 years old who had recovered from COVID-19. The specimen was peripheral blood. The receptor chain draws on TRBV5-1 and TRBJ1-1; 12 central nucleotides agree with TRBD1. The nucleotide sequence is TGCGCCAGCAGGGGACAGGGGGCGTTTAACACTGAAGCTTTCTTT. Its product reads: CASRGQGAFNTEAFF.